Below, 23 T cell receptor beta chains from the same sample are listed, as sequenced in a study of blood T cell repertoires in COVID-19. Assay: immunoSEQ multiplex PCR; the TCRdb copy retains only in-frame clones and omits some. The data show 150,000 to 200,000 clones, 80% to 85% seen once. Sequenced input: peripheral blood. Receptor source: a man between 65 and 85 years old with active or convalescent COVID-19.

The chain combines TRBV2 with TRBJ2-3, with 9 bases identical to TRBD2. The length of the CDR3 is 14 residues. Looked up from germline, CDR1 is SNHLY and CDR2 is FYNNEI. With 6 bases clipped from V and 4 bases from J, the junction kept 5 bases outside the gene matches. The CDR3 DNA is TGTGCCAGCAGGATTAGCGGGGGCGCAGATACGCAGTATTTT. This codes for CASRISGGADTQYF.

This chain links TRBV15 with TRBJ2-4; TRBD2 matches 10 bases. The germline gives CDR1 LNHNV, CDR2 YYDKDF (reference sequence). The ends lost 5 bases at V and 1 base at J; junction bases unmatched: 2. The CDR3 length is 15 residues. Here the CDR3 reads CATSGAGGAKNIQYF. CDR3 sequence (DNA): TGTGCCACCAGCGGAGCGGGGGGGGCCAAAAACATTCAGTACTTC.

The chain is built from TRBV7-2 and TRBJ1-1, with D possibly matching TRBD1 (6 bases). The CDR3 loop spans 14 amino acids. Germline CDR1 SGHTA, CDR2 FQGNSA. Trimming shortened V by 5 bases and J by 3 bases, and 13 bases separated the two germline ends. The CDR3, as DNA: TGTGCCAGCAGCCAAAATGGACAGTACACTGAAGCTTTCTTT. Protein sequence: CASSQNGQYTEAFF.

This chain links TRBV19 with TRBJ2-3, with 8 bases aligning to TRBD1. The CDR3 is 16 amino acids. CDR1 and CDR2 (germline): LNHDA, SQIVND (reference sequence). Losses at the gene ends were 6 bases for V and 4 bases for J; bases not matched to a gene: 12. The CDR3 bases are TGTGCCAGTAGCTCCGGACAGGGTGGTCTCCCAGATACGCAGTATTTT. Amino acid sequence: CASSSGQGGLPDTQYF.

This sequence joins TRBV24-1 and TRBJ2-3; the D is unclear. V lost 5 bases and J lost 0, with 5 bases in between. Germline CDR1 KGHDR, CDR2 SFDVKD. The CDR3 has 13 amino acids. The CDR3 sequence: CATSAESTDTQYF. CDR3 coding DNA: TGTGCCACCAGTGCCGAGAGCACAGATACGCAGTATTTT.

The chain uses TRBV18 and TRBJ2-1; 15 positions match TRBD2. CDR3 length: 16 amino acids. With 1 base clipped from V and 12 bases from J, the junction kept 7 bases outside the gene matches. CDR1 KGHSH and CDR2 LQKENI come from the germline V gene. This CDR3 is CASSPRTSGGAEVQFF. CDR3 bases: TGTGCCAGCTCACCACGGACTAGCGGGGGGGCCGAAGTGCAGTTCTTC. Full variable domain (rest looked up from reference TRBV18 and TRBJ2-1): NAGVMQNPRHLVRRRGQEARLRCSPMKGHSHVYWYRQLPEEGLKFMVYLQKENIIDESGMPKERFSAEFPKEGPSILRIQQVVRGDSAAYFCASSPRTSGGAEVQFFGPGTRLTVL.

This clone has just one count. The genes are TRBV4-1 and TRBJ1-4; possible D gene TRBD1, 6 bases. This CDR3 comprises 18 residues. Trimming shortened V by 5 bases and J by 0 bases, and 19 bases separated the two germline ends. Germline V gene lookup returns CDR1 MGHRA and CDR2 YSYEKL. The CDR3 sequence: CASSNRGGMGATNEKLFF. In DNA, the CDR3 is TGCGCCAGCAGCAACCGTGGGGGCATGGGAGCAACTAATGAAAAACTGTTTTTT.

The CDR3 region is CASSADRDNQPQHF. CDR3 coding DNA: TGTGCCAGTAGTGCGGACAGGGACAATCAGCCCCAGCATTTT. The chain links TRBV19 to TRBJ1-5, with 8 bases lining up with TRBD1. Germline trimming cut 5 bases from V and 3 bases from J; bases unmatched to any gene: 3. The CDR3 runs to 14 residues. CDR1 is LNHDA and CDR2 is SQIVND in the germline V gene (reference sequence). The full variable domain, completed using reference TRBV19 and TRBJ1-5, is DGGITQSPKYLFRKEGQNVTLSCEQNLNHDAMYWYRQDPGQGLRLIYYSQIVNDFQKGDIAEGYSVSREKKESFPLTVTSAQKNPTAFYLCASSADRDNQPQHFGDGTRLSIL.

V is TRBV2 and J is TRBJ2-3; D might be TRBD2 (5 bases). The germline gives CDR1 SNHLY, CDR2 FYNNEI. V was clipped by 6 bases and J by 7 bases, with 20 bases between them. CDR3 length: 15 residues. CDR3 bases: TGTGCCAGCAGGGAAAGATCGACCGGAGGCTATACGCAGTATTTT. Protein product: CASRERSTGGYTQYF.

This clone was observed once. The gene calls are TRBV5-1 and TRBJ2-1; perhaps TRBD2 as D (6 bases). V dropped 5 bases and J dropped 10 bases, with 16 bases sitting between them. The CDR3 spans 13 residues. Per the germline V gene, CDR1 is SGHRS and CDR2 is YFSETQ. This chain's CDR3 is CASSSEGFGEQFF. The CDR3 region has the DNA TGCGCCAGCAGTTCGGAGGGTTTCGGAGAGCAGTTCTTC.

The CDR3 DNA is TGTGCCAGCAGCTTTAGGGGGAGTGAGAACGAGCAGTACTTC. Its translation: CASSFRGSENEQYF. The chain recombines TRBV7-2 with TRBJ2-7; D might be TRBD1 (6 bases). The CDR3 loop spans 14 amino acids. Trimming pared 3 bases from V and 5 bases from J, leaving 14 bases between. The germline CDR1 and CDR2 sequences are SGHTA and FQGNSA.

The rearrangement joins TRBV11-2 to TRBJ2-7; 7 bases map to TRBD2. The V segment lost 5 bases and the J segment 0 bases; nucleotides outside the gene matches: 10. The CDR3 totals 16 residues. Germline V CDR1 and CDR2: SGHAT, FQNNGV. CDR3 bases: TGTGCCAGCAGCGCACAACTAGCGTCAAGCTCCTACGAGCAGTACTTC. Translation: CASSAQLASSSYEQYF.

This chain uses TRBV7-8 with TRBJ1-2, with 7 bases fitting TRBD1. This CDR3 is 15 amino acids long. The germline CDR1 and CDR2 sequences are SGHVS and FQNEAQ. V trimming: 2 bases; J trimming: 3 bases; junction bases outside the gene matches: 6. CDR3 sequence: CASSLNRGRDYGYTF. In DNA form, the CDR3 reads TGTGCCAGCAGCTTAAACAGGGGCAGGGACTATGGCTACACCTTC.

The gene calls are TRBV18 and TRBJ1-5; 7 positions agree with TRBD1. In germline, CDR1 is KGHSH, CDR2 LQKENI. The CDR3 is 16 residues long. The V segment lost 5 bases and the J segment 0 bases; nucleotides outside the gene matches: 7. CDR3 nucleotide sequence: TGTGCCAGCTCATCCGGGACAGCCTCTAGCAATCAGCCCCAGCATTTT. Translated, it gives CASSSGTASSNQPQHF. Supplemented by reference TRBV18 and TRBJ1-5, the full variable domain reads NAGVMQNPRHLVRRRGQEARLRCSPMKGHSHVYWYRQLPEEGLKFMVYLQKENIIDESGMPKERFSAEFPKEGPSILRIQQVVRGDSAAYFCASSSGTASSNQPQHFGDGTRLSIL.

Written as DNA, the CDR3 is TGTGCCAGCAGCCGACTAGCGGGACGTGCCTACAATGAGCAGTTCTTC. It yields the protein CASSRLAGRAYNEQFF. The gene calls are TRBV3-1 (or the pseudogene TRBV3-2) and TRBJ2-1; 11 positions agree with TRBD2. Germline V CDR1 and CDR2: LGHDT, YNNKEL (reference sequence). J was trimmed by 2 bases and V by 4 bases; bases with no gene match: 4. The CDR3 totals 16 residues.

The chain uses TRBV6-1 and TRBJ2-5; tentative D call: TRBD1 (6 bases). The CDR3 extends over 15 amino acids. The V gene lost 3 bases and the J gene lost 1 base, with 12 bases spanning the gap. Germline loops: CDR1 MNHNS, CDR2 SASEGT. CDR3 protein: CASSDQGSGQETQYF. The CDR3 coding sequence is TGTGCCAGCAGTGATCAGGGGTCCGGCCAAGAGACCCAGTACTTC.

The V gene is TRBV18, the J gene TRBJ2-2; 12 positions agree with TRBD2. Germline-derived CDR1 and CDR2 are KGHSH and LQKENI. This CDR3 has 16 residues. The ends lost 4 bases at V and 4 bases at J; junction bases unmatched: 4. CDR3 in amino acids: CASSRLAGEVTGELFF. The CDR3 DNA is TGTGCCAGCTCACGACTAGCGGGAGAGGTCACCGGGGAGCTGTTTTTT.

This chain connects TRBV19 to TRBJ2-3; 8 bases fit TRBD1. The CDR3 has 17 residues. V lost 4 bases to trimming and J lost 2 bases; unmatched junction nucleotides: 11. CDR1 and CDR2 from the germline V gene are LNHDA and SQIVND (reference sequence). The CDR3 DNA is TGTGCCAGTAGTAATGAAGCGACAGGGGCAGTCACAGATACGCAGTATTTT. It translates to CASSNEATGAVTDTQYF.

This chain joins TRBV10-2 and TRBJ2-7; tentatively, D is TRBD1 (5 bases). Trimming cost V 8 bases and J 4 bases, with 27 bases left between them. The V gene's germline CDR1 is WSHSY and CDR2 SAAADI. The CDR3 loop spans 17 amino acids. The CDR3: CASAPPRSGKRTYEQYF. CDR3 bases: TGCGCCAGCGCCCCGCCCAGGTCAGGGAAAAGAACGTACGAGCAGTACTTC.

V and J are TRBV5-1 and TRBJ1-1; D gene uncertain. The ends were cut back, 0 bases at V and 3 bases at J, with 9 bases in the middle. This CDR3 is built from 14 residues. Germline V gives CDR1 SGHRS, CDR2 YFSETQ. Here the CDR3 reads CASSLGAEYTEAFF. As DNA, the CDR3 is TGCGCCAGCAGCTTGGGGGCCGAGTACACTGAAGCTTTCTTT.

This clone was seen a few times. The V and J genes are TRBV7-9 and TRBJ1-2; D possibly corresponds to TRBD1 (5 bases). This CDR3 spans 15 amino acids. CDR1 and CDR2 from the germline V gene are SEHNR and FQNEAQ (reference sequence). V lost 11 bases and J lost 8, with 27 bases in between. CDR3 protein: CAGNAFSTAYAGYTF. In DNA, the CDR3 is TGTGCCGGCAACGCCTTTTCGACAGCATATGCAGGCTACACCTTC. Supplemented by reference TRBV7-9 and TRBJ1-2, the full variable domain reads DTGVSQNPRHKITKRGQNVTFRCDPISEHNRLYWYRQTLGQGPEFLTYFQNEAQLEKSRLLSDRFSAERPKGSFSTLEIQRTEQGDSAMYLCAGNAFSTAYAGYTFGSGTRLTVV.

This chain connects TRBV29-1 to TRBJ1-2; 11 nucleotides line up with TRBD1. V was clipped by 8 bases and J by 4 bases; unmatched bases: 9. There are 14 residues in the CDR3. CDR1 and CDR2 from the germline V gene are SQVTM and ANQGSEA. The CDR3 DNA reads as TGCAGCTCGACGGACAGGGGGCCTGGCTATGGCTACACCTTC. Its protein product is CSSTDRGPGYGYTF.

The chain couples TRBV19 to TRBJ2-7, with 11 bases aligning to TRBD2. The CDR3 totals 15 residues. Trimming removed 4 bases from V and 7 bases from J; junction bases left unmatched: 9. The V gene's germline CDR1 is LNHDA and CDR2 SQIVND (reference sequence). This CDR3 is CASSTVTSGRAEQYF. Written as DNA, the CDR3 is TGTGCCAGTAGTACTGTCACTAGCGGGAGAGCTGAGCAGTACTTC.